This record covers a single TCR beta chain. Its cognate antigen is unknown. There are 14 residues in the CDR3. The V gene end was trimmed by 2 bases and the J gene end by 7 bases; junction bases not matched to a gene: 4. This record comes from a study of T-cell memory formation after mild COVID-19. The wider study: There were largely donor-specific TCR clusters. Study-wide points: Among clones contracting day 15 to 85, CD4/CD8 was balanced, whereas later expanders leaned CD4+. Shrinking CD4+ clones resided mostly in CM and EM, and CD8+ ones in EMRA.

TCRdb called the 5' RACE reads again in MiXCR, with one record for every CDR3 protein. The profile covers hundreds of thousands of distinct CDR3 sequences, with around a quarter appearing a single time and under 15% taken by the ten largest. Input material: PBMCs or a T cell subset sorted from them (not recorded which). The chain employs TRBV12-3 or TRBV12-4 and TRBJ2-3; TRBD1 matches at 9 bases. The TCR comes from an adult woman who had mild COVID-19 (a few samples of this study predate the infection). Cell type and time point are not known. CDR3 amino acids: CASSLSQGAYTQYF. In DNA form, the CDR3 reads TGTGCCAGCAGTTTATCACAGGGGGCTTATACGCAGTATTTT.